Shown below are 23 T cell receptor beta chains from a single sample sequenced in a study of T cell changes during pregnancy in multiple sclerosis. The table came from immunoSEQ multiplex PCR; TCRdb's copy has only in-frame clones and leaves some out. This table holds under 100,000 clones, about 91% found once. This sample comprised peripheral blood, obtained in the first trimester of pregnancy. These receptors were taken from a female donor in good health, enrolled as a control in a pregnancy study.

This clone came up a few times. The V call is TRBV19, the J call TRBJ2-3, with 7 nucleotides matching TRBD1. CDR1 and CDR2 from the germline V gene are LNHDA and SQIVND (reference sequence). V shed 6 bases, J shed 2 bases, and the junction held 11 bases outside the gene matches. The CDR3 totals 16 residues. The CDR3: CASSLGTAYFTDTQYF. The CDR3 coding sequence is TGTGCCAGTAGCTTAGGGACAGCATACTTCACAGATACGCAGTATTTT.

The chain uses TRBV6-4 and TRBJ2-2; TRBD2 is a possible D gene (5 bases). The V end lost 3 bases, the J end lost 4 bases, and 9 bases lay between the germline ends. The germline V gene encodes CDR1 MRHNA and CDR2 SNTAGT. The CDR3 covers 14 residues. The CDR3: CASSDRGGTGELFF. For the CDR3, the DNA is TGTGCCAGCAGTGATCGCGGAGGCACCGGGGAGCTGTTTTTT.

The V call is TRBV28, the J call TRBJ2-7, with a tentative D call TRBD1 (6 bases). Germline CDR1 MDHEN, CDR2 SYDVKM. The CDR3 has 14 residues. V was pared by 5 bases and J by 5 bases, with 16 bases between. The CDR3 bases are TGTGCCAGCAGTCCCCCCACAGGGAGCAACGAGCAGTACTTC. Protein product: CASSPPTGSNEQYF.

The chain has TRBV5-4 and TRBJ2-7; D is possibly TRBD1 (5 bases). The CDR3 has 13 residues. The germline V gene encodes CDR1 SGHNT and CDR2 YYREEE (reference sequence). V was cut by 2 bases and J by 3 bases, with 9 bases left in between. The CDR3 DNA sequence: TGTGCCAGCAGCTTTCCCACAGGCTACGAGCAGTACTTC. Its protein product is CASSFPTGYEQYF.

The chain is built from TRBV28 and TRBJ1-3, with a tentative D call TRBD1 (6 bases). V was trimmed by 7 bases and J by 2 bases, leaving 18 bases between them. Germline CDR1 and CDR2: MDHEN and SYDVKM. This CDR3 has 16 amino acids. The CDR3 sequence: CASNPPRNRAGNTIYF. In nucleotides, the CDR3 is TGTGCCAGCAACCCTCCAAGGAACAGGGCTGGAAACACCATATATTTT.

The chain uses TRBV4-3 and TRBJ1-6; D uncertain. The CDR3 runs to 15 residues. In germline, CDR1 is LGHNA, CDR2 YSLEER. Trimming removed 1 base at V and 0 bases at J, with 4 bases between. The CDR3 reads CASSQVSSYNSPLHF. The CDR3 region has the DNA TGCGCCAGCAGCCAAGTGAGCTCCTATAATTCACCCCTCCACTTT.

The table lists this clone with many counts. The chain employs TRBV19 and TRBJ1-2, with D possibly being TRBD1 (6 bases). The CDR3 totals 12 residues. With 9 bases removed from V and 7 bases from J, the gap between germline ends came to 15 bases. Germline lookup yields CDR1 LNHDA and CDR2 SQIVND (reference sequence). CDR3 sequence: CASFSGGGGYTF. DNA of the CDR3: TGTGCCAGCTTTAGTGGGGGCGGTGGCTACACCTTC.

Only one count was recorded for this clone. The rearrangement links TRBV5-4 to TRBJ1-1; D is uncertain. From germline, CDR1 is SGHNT and CDR2 YYREEE (reference sequence). This CDR3 is 13 amino acids long. The V gene lost 4 bases and the J gene lost 0 bases, with 7 bases spanning the gap. As DNA, the CDR3 is TGTGCCAGCAGCACAGAGATGAACACTGAAGCTTTCTTT. It codes for CASSTEMNTEAFF.

This rearrangement joins TRBV7-3 to TRBJ2-2, with a possible D match to TRBD1 (5 bases). V lost 2 bases to trimming and J lost 7 bases, with 5 bases between them. Germline lookup yields CDR1 SGHTA and CDR2 FQGTGA. There are 12 residues in the CDR3. The chain's CDR3 is CASSLQGGELFF. Written as DNA, the CDR3 is TGTGCCAGCAGCTTACAGGGCGGGGAGCTGTTTTTT.

The chain is built from TRBV25-1 and TRBJ1-5; 8 bases are a match to TRBD1. Germline assignment: CDR1 MGHDK and CDR2 SYGVNS. Trimming removed 10 bases from V and 4 bases from J; junction bases left unmatched: 3. The CDR3 contains 12 residues. This CDR3 is CATRQGNQPQHF. The CDR3 nucleotides are TGTGCCACCCGACAGGGGAATCAGCCCCAGCATTTT.

The chain recombines TRBV5-1 with TRBJ2-5; the D gene is possibly TRBD2 (6 bases). V lost 3 bases and J lost 5, with 14 bases in between. This CDR3 contains 14 residues. In germline, CDR1 is SGHRS, CDR2 YFSETQ. CDR3 bases: TGCGCCAGCAGCTCACGCGGGGAACCGGAGACCCAGTACTTC. Residues: CASSSRGEPETQYF. Together with reference TRBV5-1 and TRBJ2-5, the CDR3 gives the full variable domain: KAGVTQTPRYLIKTRGQQVTLSCSPISGHRSVSWYQQTPGQGLQFLFEYFSETQRNKGNFPGRFSGRQFSNSRSEMNVSTLELGDSALYLCASSSRGEPETQYFGPGTRLLVL.

V is TRBV7-9 and J is TRBJ2-2; 7 nucleotides match TRBD1. The CDR3 spans 15 residues. With V trimmed by 1 base and J by 4 bases, 3 bases remained unmatched. Per the germline V gene, CDR1 is SEHNR and CDR2 is FQNEAQ (reference sequence). The CDR3 DNA is TGTGCCAGCAGCTTAGACAGGGGTTTCACCGGGGAGCTGTTTTTT. Translating gives CASSLDRGFTGELFF.

In its sample, this clone was seen a few times. The chain joins TRBV28 to TRBJ2-7; 7 nucleotides match TRBD1. CDR3 length: 15 amino acids. Germline assignment: CDR1 MDHEN and CDR2 SYDVKM. The J segment lost 6 bases and the V segment lost 4 bases, leaving 12 bases of the junction unmatched. In DNA form, the CDR3 reads TGTGCCAGCAGTTCTACCGGGACAGTCGCTAGCGAGCAGTACTTC. Translating gives CASSSTGTVASEQYF.

Worth noting for this clone: Other DNA sequences in the same sample also yield this CDR3. The rearrangement uses TRBV28 and TRBJ2-1; possible D gene TRBD2, 6 bases. CDR1 and CDR2 (germline): MDHEN, SYDVKM. Trimming removed 2 bases at V and 1 base at J, with 6 bases between. This CDR3 region has 14 residues. In DNA, the CDR3 is TGTGCCAGCAGTTTAGGGGGGTCCTACAATGAGCAGTTCTTC. Amino acids: CASSLGGSYNEQFF.

Note on this clone: The junction differs from germline at one of its ends, possibly a read error. The chain joins TRBV7-7 to TRBJ1-1; D is unresolved. The CDR3 spans 13 residues. Per the germline V gene, CDR1 is SSHAT and CDR2 is FNYEAQ (reference sequence). CDR3 sequence (DNA): TGTGCTAGCAGCTTCGAGATGAACACTGAAGCTTTCTTT. This encodes CASSFEMNTEAFF.

This clone was recorded once. J is TRBJ2-5 and V is TRBV7-8, with D possibly being TRBD2 (5 bases). The length of the CDR3 is 14 residues. V lost 3 bases and J 1 base, leaving 9 bases between the germline ends. Germline CDR1 SGHVS, CDR2 FQNEAQ. In DNA, the CDR3 is TGTGCCAGCAGCTTGAGGGTTCTCCAAGAGACCCAGTACTTC. Translating gives CASSLRVLQETQYF. Looking up the rest from reference TRBV7-8 and TRBJ2-5 gives the full variable domain: GAGVSQSPRYKVAKRGQDVALRCDPISGHVSLFWYQQALGQGPEFLTYFQNEAQLDKSGLPSDRFFAERPEGSVSTLKIQRTQQEDSAVYLCASSLRVLQETQYFGPGTRLLVL.

The chain has TRBV6-4 and TRBJ2-2; possible D gene TRBD2, 6 bases. Germline V gene sequence: CDR1 MRHNA, CDR2 SNTAGT. The CDR3 sequence is 14 residues long. Trimming took off 5 bases at V and 0 bases at J, with 7 bases between the two ends. CDR3 nucleotides: TGTGCCAGCAGTAGGGAGGCGAACACCGGGGAGCTGTTTTTT. It translates to CASSREANTGELFF.

This clone has more than one count but fewer than ten. This rearrangement joins TRBV10-3 to TRBJ1-2, with a tentative D call TRBD1 (6 bases). Per germline, CDR1 ENHRY and CDR2 SYGVKD. The CDR3 totals 17 residues. V dropped 0 bases and J dropped 2 bases, with 16 bases sitting between them. The CDR3 is CAISESALMQGNYGYTF. The CDR3 nucleotides are TGTGCCATCAGTGAGTCGGCTCTAATGCAGGGGAACTATGGCTACACCTTC.

The genes are TRBV15 and TRBJ1-5, with 7 bases that match TRBD1. The CDR3 is made up of 14 amino acids. J gave up 4 bases and V 6 bases, and 6 bases lay outside the gene matches. Germline values: CDR1 LNHNV, CDR2 YYDKDF (reference sequence). The CDR3 nucleotides are TGTGCCACCAGTAAAGGGGGCGTTAATCAGCCCCAGCATTTT. Protein: CATSKGGVNQPQHF.

Note on this clone: At one of its ends the junction is not consistent with the germline gene, which may arise from a read error. V is TRBV7-7 and J is TRBJ2-5, with 10 positions matching TRBD1. The CDR3 extends over 14 amino acids. Germline V CDR1 and CDR2: SSHAT, FNYEAQ (reference sequence). CDR3 DNA: TGTGCTAGCAGCCAGGACAGGGGGCAAGAGACCCAGTACTTC. It encodes CASSQDRGQETQYF.

The V gene is TRBV11-3, the J gene TRBJ1-1; D might be TRBD1 (5 bases). This CDR3 contains 9 residues. Germline V gene lookup returns CDR1 SGHNT and CDR2 YENEEA. V lost 8 bases to trimming and J lost 11 bases, with 9 bases between them. The CDR3 here is CASGTGAFF. The CDR3 DNA reads TGTGCCAGCGGGACTGGGGCTTTCTTT.

The chain couples TRBV18 to TRBJ2-1; 14 bases are shared with TRBD2. This CDR3 has 13 amino acids. The V and J ends lost 3 bases and 13 bases, in that order; junction bases with no gene match: 2. CDR1 and CDR2 (germline): KGHSH, LQKENI. The CDR3 DNA follows: TGTGCCAGCTCACCGGGACTAGCGGGGGCCCAGTTCTTC. Its translation: CASSPGLAGAQFF. Looking up the rest from reference TRBV18 and TRBJ2-1 gives the full variable domain: NAGVMQNPRHLVRRRGQEARLRCSPMKGHSHVYWYRQLPEEGLKFMVYLQKENIIDESGMPKERFSAEFPKEGPSILRIQQVVRGDSAAYFCASSPGLAGAQFFGPGTRLTVL.

This chain connects TRBV28 to TRBJ1-2; a possible D gene is TRBD1 (5 bases). The V and J ends lost 7 bases and 4 bases respectively, with 10 bases between them. This CDR3 comprises 12 residues. Germline-derived CDR1 and CDR2 are MDHEN and SYDVKM. The CDR3 DNA reads TGTGCCAGCAACAGCGGGGGCTATGGCTACACCTTC. It yields the protein CASNSGGYGYTF.